This entry lists 20 T cell receptor beta chains sequenced from one sample in a study of blood T cell repertoires in COVID-19. Repertoires were generated with immunoSEQ multiplex PCR, while TCRdb's copy carries only in-frame clones and drops some. Of tens of thousands of clones detected, around 80% appear once; the ten largest clones hold over 40%. The specimen sequenced was peripheral blood. The receptors originated from a human donor in a cohort sampled during active COVID-19.

The CDR3 sequence: CASSLRAGSPYEQYF. CDR3 coding DNA: TGTGCCAGCAGCTTACGTGCCGGGAGCCCCTACGAGCAGTACTTC. The chain links TRBV7-3 to TRBJ2-7; possible D gene TRBD2, 6 bases. Germline CDR1 and CDR2: SGHTA and FQGTGA. With 2 bases removed from V and 2 bases from J, the gap between germline ends came to 13 bases. CDR3 length equals 15 residues.

V is TRBV30 and J is TRBJ2-2; 10 positions agree with TRBD2. The CDR3 is 14 residues long. The V and J ends lost 4 bases and 6 bases, in that order; junction bases with no gene match: 5. Germline V lookup: CDR1 GTSNPN, CDR2 SVGIG (reference sequence). The CDR3 is CAWTTSGRAGELFF. The DNA for the CDR3 is TGTGCCTGGACAACCAGCGGGAGGGCCGGGGAGCTGTTTTTT.

The rearrangement links TRBV18 to TRBJ2-7, with TRBD1 identical over 9 bases. With 4 bases clipped from V and 13 bases from J, the junction kept 14 bases outside the gene matches. CDR3 size: 14 residues. Germline V gene data show CDR1 as KGHSH and CDR2 as LQKENI. The CDR3 reads CASSHKEFPGQGYF. CDR3 nucleotide sequence: TGTGCCAGCTCACATAAAGAGTTTCCGGGACAGGGATACTTC. Complete variable domain (other parts from reference TRBV18 and TRBJ2-7): NAGVMQNPRHLVRRRGQEARLRCSPMKGHSHVYWYRQLPEEGLKFMVYLQKENIIDESGMPKERFSAEFPKEGPSILRIQQVVRGDSAAYFCASSHKEFPGQGYFGPGTRLTVT.

The rearrangement links TRBV5-1 to TRBJ2-7; 9 nucleotides line up with TRBD1. J gave up 6 bases and V 3 bases, and 10 bases lay outside the gene matches. This CDR3 region has 15 residues. Per germline, CDR1 SGHRS and CDR2 YFSETQ. The CDR3 region has the DNA TGCGCCAGCAGCTCAGAACAGGGGGCCGTAAGCGAGCAGTACTTC. This encodes CASSSEQGAVSEQYF.

This chain links TRBV7-2 with TRBJ2-1, with TRBD2 matching over 11 bases. The trim removed 7 bases at V and 8 bases at J, leaving 10 bases unmatched. Germline values: CDR1 SGHTA, CDR2 FQGNSA. The CDR3 has 15 amino acids. The CDR3 DNA is TGTGCCAGCAACCTCGTGACTAGCGGGATCGATGAGCAGTTCTTC. It specifies CASNLVTSGIDEQFF.

The chain uses TRBV9 and TRBJ2-7; 10 bases agree with TRBD2. The CDR3 extends over 14 amino acids. The germline V gene has CDR1 SGDLS and CDR2 YYNGEE. Trimming took 3 bases from V and 5 from J; bases not matched to a gene: 5. The CDR3 region has the DNA TGTGCCAGCAGCGCACCTAGCGGGAGCGACGAGCAGTACTTC. As protein: CASSAPSGSDEQYF.

The chain links TRBV29-1 to TRBJ2-2, with TRBD1 matching 7 bases. V dropped 3 bases and J dropped 1; count of bases not matched to a gene: 17. The CDR3 loop spans 19 amino acids. CDR1 is SQVTM and CDR2 is ANQGSEA in the germline V gene. The chain's CDR3 is CSVDWQGVTVAENTGELFF. The CDR3 bases are TGCAGCGTTGATTGGCAGGGGGTTACGGTGGCGGAGAACACCGGGGAGCTGTTTTTT.

The chain employs TRBV2 and TRBJ1-5; D is unclear. Germline V gene lookup returns CDR1 SNHLY and CDR2 FYNNEI. Between the trimmed V and J ends, which lost 4 bases and 2 bases, there was a span of 9 bases. The CDR3 covers 14 residues. CDR3 nucleotide sequence: TGTGCCAGCAGTGGCCCGAGGGGCAATCAGCCCCAGCATTTT. This sequence encodes CASSGPRGNQPQHF.

This chain connects TRBV27 to TRBJ2-5; 14 bases fit TRBD2. With V trimmed by 9 bases and J by 5 bases, 20 bases remained unmatched. Per germline, CDR1 MNHEY and CDR2 SMNVEV (reference sequence). The CDR3 is made up of 19 amino acids. CDR3 nucleotides: TGTGCCAGTAGAGTTACCGGGACTAGCGGGAGACAGTCTTGGGAGACCCAGTACTTC. Its translation: CASRVTGTSGRQSWETQYF.

This chain joins TRBV27 and TRBJ2-3; D possibly corresponds to TRBD1 (5 bases). The CDR3 loop spans 17 amino acids. Trimming shortened V by 6 bases and J by 2 bases, and 21 bases separated the two germline ends. In germline, CDR1 is MNHEY, CDR2 SMNVEV (reference sequence). In DNA, the CDR3 is TGTGCCAGCAGACGATCAGGGATTTTCTTAAACACAGATACGCAGTATTTT. Translation: CASRRSGIFLNTDTQYF.

The chain links TRBV11-1 to TRBJ1-1; perhaps TRBD1 as D (6 bases). Trimming cost V 3 bases and J 0 bases, with 11 bases left between them. Germline CDR1 is SGHAT and CDR2 is FQDESV (reference sequence). The CDR3 runs to 15 residues. CDR3 bases: TGTGCCAGCAGCTTTGGACAGATTATGAACACTGAAGCTTTCTTT. The encoded protein is CASSFGQIMNTEAFF.

The CDR3 bases are TGCAGCGTTGAAGTACGGCCCGGACTAGCGGCCAGGGCCGAGCAGTTCTTC. It encodes CSVEVRPGLAARAEQFF. This sequence joins TRBV29-1 and TRBJ2-1; TRBD2 matches 10 bases. Germline V gene lookup returns CDR1 SQVTM and CDR2 ANQGSEA. The CDR3 consists of 17 residues. Unmatched junction bases numbered 16, after V lost 1 base and J lost 10 bases.

This clone came up many times. The chain couples TRBV28 to TRBJ1-6, with 8 bases aligning to TRBD1. Germline V lookup: CDR1 MDHEN, CDR2 SYDVKM. CDR3 size: 17 residues. The V gene end was trimmed by 7 bases and the J gene end by 5 bases; junction bases not matched to a gene: 13. The CDR3 DNA sequence: TGTGCCAGCAAAAAGCGGAAGGGACAGGCTAATAATTCACCCCTCCACTTT. This translates into CASKKRKGQANNSPLHF.

The chain carries TRBV6-6 and TRBJ1-2; D call uncertain. In germline, CDR1 is MNHNY, CDR2 SVGAGI (reference sequence). The V end was cut by 6 bases, the J end by 1 base, with 9 bases between. The CDR3 loop spans 13 amino acids. The CDR3 is CASSEGLNYGYTF. Here the CDR3 DNA reads TGTGCCAGCAGCGAGGGCCTTAACTATGGCTACACCTTC.

This sequence joins TRBV6-4 and TRBJ2-2; 11 nucleotides align to TRBD2. V dropped 5 bases and J dropped 0; count of bases not matched to a gene: 2. Germline CDR1 reads MRHNA; CDR2 reads SNTAGT. This CDR3 has 16 amino acids. The CDR3 region has the DNA TGTGCCAGCAGTCCTAGCGGGAGGACGAACACCGGGGAGCTGTTTTTT. Translating gives CASSPSGRTNTGELFF.

Written as DNA, the CDR3 is TGTGCCACCAGTGATATAGGGGCAGGGGCCAACGTCCTGACTTTC. This codes for CATSDIGAGANVLTF. The gene calls are TRBV24-1 and TRBJ2-6; possibly TRBD1 for D (5 bases). V gave up 3 bases and J gave up 4 bases, with 9 bases separating them. Germline V gene sequence: CDR1 KGHDR, CDR2 SFDVKD. The CDR3 has 15 residues.

V is TRBV6-2 or TRBV6-3 and J is TRBJ2-1; 11 positions match TRBD2. CDR3 length: 18 amino acids. The germline gives CDR1 MNHEY, CDR2 SVGEGT. V lost 2 bases and J lost 2; bases outside the gene matches: 8. CDR3 protein: CASSYRGKTSGTYNEQFF. The CDR3 coding sequence is TGTGCCAGCAGTTACCGCGGCAAGACTAGCGGGACCTACAATGAGCAGTTCTTC.

The chain recombines TRBV4-1 with TRBJ2-1; 8 bases are a match to TRBD2. Unmatched junction bases numbered 6, after V lost 1 base and J lost 4 bases. Germline CDR1 and CDR2: MGHRA and YSYEKL. There are 16 residues in the CDR3. The CDR3 DNA reads TGCGCCAGCAGCCAAGTGGGGACTAGGGATTACAATGAGCAGTTCTTC. Translated, it gives CASSQVGTRDYNEQFF.

The chain recombines TRBV7-2 with TRBJ1-2, with 7 positions matching TRBD1. Germline CDR1 and CDR2: SGHTA and FQGNSA. J was trimmed by 3 bases and V by 2 bases; bases with no gene match: 6. CDR3 size: 15 residues. This chain's CDR3 is CASSLKTGDHYGYTF. The CDR3 DNA sequence: TGTGCCAGCAGCTTAAAAACAGGGGATCACTATGGCTACACCTTC.

The chain has TRBV28 and TRBJ1-4, with 7 bases fitting TRBD1. Germline assignment: CDR1 MDHEN and CDR2 SYDVKM. The V gene end was trimmed by 6 bases and the J gene end by 6 bases; junction bases not matched to a gene: 10. The CDR3 spans 15 residues. The CDR3 loop reads CASSPLDRRDEKLFF. The DNA for the CDR3 is TGTGCCAGCAGCCCCCTGGACAGGCGCGATGAAAAACTGTTTTTT.